This T cell receptor beta chain was profiled in a study of cytomegalovirus exposure and HLA in healthy donors. Study-wide background: Of some 400 genotyped donors, 75% to 90% grouped in the Caucasian-associated ancestry cluster.

This PCR relied on a set of 60 Vbeta primers and 13 Jbeta primers. Assay used: immunoSEQ multiplex PCR; TCRdb lists only in-frame clones, some missing. The data contain some 150,000 clones, 79% of them singletons. Sequenced: PBMCs. This clonotype originated in a woman aged 40 to 55 in good health and CMV-seropositive.

CDR3 nucleotide sequence: TGTGCCAGCAGTCACAGTGGGGGCTCTGAAGCTTTCTTT. This translates into CASSHSGGSEAFF. The V and J genes are TRBV7-6 and TRBJ1-1; D might be TRBD1 (6 bases). This CDR3 is built from 13 residues. Trimming left V 6 bases short and J 6 bases short, with 14 bases between. CDR1 is SGHVS, CDR2 FNYEAQ, per germline.